This record covers a single T cell receptor beta chain. Its cognate antigen has yet to be identified. Per-base qualities were not stored, and no clone one base away is much larger. CDR1 SGHDN and CDR2 FVKESK are derived from the germline V gene. The CDR3 goes from the cysteine to the phenylalanine over 16 residues. Only CDR3 DNA is held: 48 bases, read in frame from base 1. The junction shows trimming of 1 base on V and 5 bases on J, plus 18 bases between the germline ends. The CDR3 regions of human TCRbeta chains were analyzed by immunosequencing. From the authors' description of their analysis: Repertoire TCRs were matched against a reference library of SARS-CoV-2-specific TCRs generated with the MIRA antigen-specificity platform. Breadth was defined as the fraction of unique TCRs that were SARS-CoV-2-associated. Depth was defined as the fraction of total T cells that were SARS-CoV-2-associated. Using the MIRA data, every spike-specific TCR was mapped to the spike region that the TCR reacted to and assigned to either a CD4 or a CD8 class. Log10-transformed breadth and depth values were compared by one-way ANOVA with Sidak's multiple comparisons tests. In TCRdb, the immuneACCESS table is reduced to in-frame sequences with V and J assigned. These tables do not hold every clone; where another copy was compared, an unresolved V gene accounts for under half, and the others remain unexplained. That table is the source of V, J and clone size, and D and trimming were worked out from the DNA. The sample includes 100,000 or so clones, with about nine tenths observed a single time. 4.5% of the sample is in the top ten clones.

This sample was included in a study of T cell responses to AZD1222 COVID-19 vaccine (dated by TCRdb to about 2021). The study in broad terms: AZD1222 recipients with second doses at about 4 weeks or about 12 weeks were pooled, because spike-specific TCR depth and breadth did not differ between schedules. TCR sequencing was performed for more than 230 trial participants, of whom roughly 200 were given two doses of AZD1222 and roughly 25 were given two doses of MenACWY control vaccine. Trial participants were enrolled into age subgroups of 18-55, 56-69 and 70-plus years, which contained about 150, 28 and 57 TCR-sequenced participants, respectively. Points the paper makes about the study in general: Vaccine-associated CD4 TCRs spanned the whole spike protein, with dominant responses in regions 160-218 and 743-854. Participants were mostly white British, with more females than males. The authors suggested clonal diversity may have been underestimated. Conclusions about previously exposed vaccinees are limited, since just six AZD1222 recipients were seropositive for SARS-CoV-2 at baseline. Nearly half of unique spike-specific TCRs reportedly recognized epitopes outside regions mutated in the B.1.351 and B.1.1.7 variants. A significant rise in spike-specific TCR breadth and depth was observed after two AZD1222 doses relative to day 0 and relative to MenACWY recipients. The 56-69-year group was small, and its depth increase did not reach significance, likely because of low power. No day 14 peak-response samples were available, so repertoires were characterized only after the peak T cell response.

The time point label here, explained by the study, means: baseline before first vaccination. Samples from vaccinated people were obtained from the UK trials COV001 and COV002, which included a single-blind randomized controlled phase 2/3 trial of AZD1222 (ChAdOx1 nCoV-19) in healthy adults. For TCRbeta chain sequencing, PBMC samples were collected from trial participants at day 0 and at day 28 after the second dose. The rearranged chain carries TRBV14 and TRBJ2-7; the D region possibly corresponds to TRBD1 (6 bases align). This receptor was taken from an adult in good health. Here the sequenced sample was peripheral blood, taken on day 0 of AZD1222 vaccination. The CDR3: CASSQGRNRVNDEQYF. The DNA reads as follows: TGTGCCAGCAGCCAAGGAAGAAACAGGGTAAATGACGAGCAGTACTTC.